These 2 T cell receptor beta chains came from one sample sequenced in a study of T cell responses to AZD1222 COVID-19 vaccine. TCRdb's copy holds only in-frame clones and misses some; the assay was immunoSEQ multiplex PCR. The sample shows 97,000 or so clones, around 86% of them seen only once. The sequences come from peripheral blood, collected on day 0 of AZD1222 vaccination. The receptors derive from an adult in good health.

The CDR3 loop reads CASSSTASVETQYF. CDR3 coding DNA: TGTGCCAGCAGTTCGACGGCGTCGGTAGAGACCCAGTACTTC. The chain joins TRBV6-5 to TRBJ2-5; the D is unclear. The V gene lost 4 bases and the J gene lost 4 bases, with 13 bases spanning the gap. Germline CDR1 reads MNHEY; CDR2 reads SVGAGI. The CDR3 has 14 residues.

V and J are TRBV13 and TRBJ2-1, with 9 positions matching TRBD2. The V segment lost 6 bases and the J segment 1 base; nucleotides outside the gene matches: 4. The CDR3 is made up of 15 amino acids. Germline CDR1 reads PRHDT; CDR2 reads FYEKMQ (reference sequence). CDR3 amino acids: CASSRSGGSYNEQFF. The CDR3 DNA sequence: TGTGCCAGCAGTAGGAGCGGGGGGTCCTACAATGAGCAGTTCTTC.